These T cell receptor beta chains were read from a single sample in a study of patients and donors after allogeneic stem cell transplantation. From the RT-PCR reads, TCRdb called clonotypes with MiXCR, one entry per CDR3 protein. The sample shows under 200,000 distinct CDR3 sequences, more than 20% of them seen only once. The specimen sequenced was blood, either unsorted or a sorted T cell fraction (not recorded which). The receptors were sampled from a human donor who was either an allogeneic HSCT recipient or a stem cell or donor lymphocyte infusion donor (not recorded which). It is not recorded whose cells these are; they may come from a transplant donor. CDR3s include the opening cysteine and the closing phenylalanine or tryptophan. A D gene is named only where the DNA matches it firmly. Clone size, where shown, is once, few, many, or a class for clones that have expanded.

>TRBJ1-5|TRBV20-1|NA|few|15
CSARVDVYSNQPQHF
TGCAGTGCTAGAGTCGACGTTTATAGCAATCAGCCCCAGCATTTT
>TRBJ1-5|TRBV12-3/TRBV12-4|NA|NA|13
CASSLDTNQPQHF
TGTGCCAGCAGTCTCGACACCAATCAGCCCCAGCATTTT
>TRBJ1-1|TRBV5-1|NA|many|14
CASSLGGANTEAFF
TGCGCCAGCAGTCTTGGGGGGGCGAACACTGAAGCTTTCTTT
>TRBJ2-7|TRBV5-1|TRBD1|NA|13
CASSSTGYYEQYF
TGCGCCAGCAGCTCGACAGGGTACTACGAGCAGTACTTC
>TRBJ2-7|TRBV29-1|TRBD2|NA|14
CSVASGTSGYEQYF
TGCAGCGTTGCCTCCGGGACTAGCGGATACGAGCAGTACTTC
>TRBJ1-2|TRBV12-3/TRBV12-4|NA|NA|13
CASVRKGDYGYTF
TGTGCCAGCGTACGAAAGGGGGACTATGGCTACACCTTC
>TRBJ1-3|TRBV7-8|NA|few|16
CASSLESAISGNTIYF
TGTGCCAGCAGCTTAGAATCAGCCATCTCTGGAAACACCATATATTTT
>TRBJ2-7|TRBV4-3|NA|NA|15
CASSQEHRGAYEQYF
TGCGCCAGCAGCCAAGAACACAGAGGGGCCTACGAGCAGTACTTC
>TRBJ2-3|TRBV5-1|TRBD2|NA|17
CASSARLAGDGTDTQYF
TGCGCCAGCAGCGCCCGACTAGCGGGAGACGGCACAGATACGCAGTATTTT
>TRBJ2-1|TRBV5-1|TRBD1|few|18
CASSFVPTGSGSYNEQFF
TGCGCCAGCAGCTTTGTCCCGACAGGGTCGGGCTCCTACAATGAGCAGTTCTTC
>TRBJ2-5|TRBV14|NA|NA|12
CASSHIRETQYF
TGTGCCAGCAGCCATATCCGGGAGACCCAGTACTTC
>TRBJ1-1|TRBV6-6|NA|few|13
CASSRTGDTEAFF
TGTGCCAGCAGCCGGACCGGGGATACTGAAGCTTTCTTT
>TRBJ1-2|TRBV12-3/TRBV12-4|NA|many|14
CASSFGRNFYGYTF
TGTGCCAGCAGTTTTGGCAGAAACTTCTATGGCTACACCTTC
>TRBJ2-5|TRBV7-2|NA|NA|14
CASSYLTDQETQYF
TGTGCCAGCAGCTACCTGACAGACCAAGAGACCCAGTACTTC
>TRBJ1-1|TRBV5-1|NA|medium-sized|15
CASSLDGGLGAEAFF
TGCGCCAGCAGCTTGGACGGCGGGCTAGGGGCTGAAGCTTTCTTT
>TRBJ2-2|TRBV2|NA|few|14
CASSDNRNTGELFF
TGTGCCAGCAGTGATAACAGAAACACCGGGGAGCTGTTTTTT
>TRBJ1-1|TRBV7-7|NA|many|13
CASSISRNTEAFF
TGTGCCAGCAGCATTTCAAGGAACACTGAAGCTTTCTTT
>TRBJ1-5|TRBV6-1|NA|NA|11
CASSRDGSQHF
TGTGCCAGCAGTCGGGACGGATCCCAGCATTTT
>TRBJ2-7|TRBV7-9|NA|NA|14
CASSQMRGAYEQYF
TGTGCCAGCAGCCAAATGAGGGGGGCCTACGAGCAGTACTTC
>TRBJ2-2|TRBV20-1|TRBD1|few|16
CSATLRGQGATGELFF
TGCAGTGCTACGCTCAGGGGACAGGGGGCCACCGGGGAGCTGTTTTTT
>TRBJ1-2|TRBV29-1|NA|once|15
CSVEGAQGPSYGYTF
TGCAGCGTTGAAGGGGCCCAGGGACCCTCCTATGGCTACACCTTC
>TRBJ1-1|TRBV15|NA|few|16
CATSRVGRLRDTEAFF
TGTGCCACCAGCAGAGTGGGTCGCTTGAGGGACACTGAAGCTTTCTTT
>TRBJ2-2|TRBV6-6|TRBD2|NA|18
CASSYLRLAPSNTGELFF
TGTGCCAGCAGTTACCTCCGACTAGCGCCTTCGAACACCGGGGAGCTGTTTTTT
>TRBJ2-1|TRBV12-3/TRBV12-4|NA|NA|13
CASSTPDYNEQFF
TGTGCCAGCAGCACCCCGGATTACAATGAGCAGTTCTTC
>TRBJ1-1|TRBV15|TRBD1|NA|16
CATSRGTGVSNTEAFF
TGTGCCACCAGCAGAGGGACAGGGGTATCGAACACTGAAGCTTTCTTT
>TRBJ2-4|TRBV7-8|NA|NA|16
CASSPEWSLAKNIQYF
TGTGCCAGCAGCCCTGAGTGGTCCTTAGCCAAAAACATTCAGTACTTC
>TRBJ2-2|TRBV4-1|NA|NA|17
CASSQEGTSKNTGELFF
TGCGCCAGCAGCCAAGAGGGTACATCTAAGAACACCGGGGAGCTGTTTTTT
>TRBJ2-7|TRBV9|NA|NA|14
CASSVVASSYEQYF
TGTGCCAGCAGCGTAGTGGCTAGCTCCTACGAGCAGTACTTC
>TRBJ1-2|TRBV7-7|TRBD1|few|13
CASSELTGAGYTF
TGTGCCAGCAGCGAACTCACAGGGGCCGGCTACACCTTC
>TRBJ2-1|TRBV12-3/TRBV12-4|TRBD1|NA|14
CASSLGTGDNEQFF
TGTGCCAGCAGTTTAGGGACAGGGGACAATGAGCAGTTCTTC
>TRBJ1-5|TRBV7-3|NA|NA|16
CASSSRSSRSTQPQHF
TGTGCCAGCAGCTCAAGGTCCAGTAGATCGACTCAGCCCCAGCATTTT
>TRBJ2-3|TRBV20-1|TRBD2|few|16
CSALMLAGLLTDTQYF
TGCAGTGCTCTCATGTTGGCGGGACTACTCACAGATACGCAGTATTTT
>TRBJ1-2|TRBV7-9|NA|NA|14
CASSSRDKNYGYTF
TGTGCCAGCAGCTCCCGGGACAAGAACTATGGCTACACCTTC
>TRBJ2-7|TRBV6-2/TRBV6-3|NA|NA|16
CASSYGLDLTSYEQYF
TGTGCCAGCAGTTACGGTCTCGATTTGACTTCCTACGAGCAGTACTTC
>TRBJ1-1|TRBV20-1|TRBD1|few|13
CSASRTGWEQAFF
TGCAGTGCCTCCCGGACAGGGTGGGAGCAAGCTTTCTTT
>TRBJ2-7|TRBV20-1|NA|NA|15
CSARDRVTATYEQYF
TGCAGTGCTAGAGATCGGGTGACTGCAACCTACGAGCAGTACTTC
>TRBJ1-3|TRBV10-3|NA|NA|17
CAISDWTGPEAGNTIYF
TGTGCCATCAGTGATTGGACGGGCCCGGAAGCTGGAAACACCATATATTTT
>TRBJ2-7|TRBV2|TRBD1|few|14
CASSGDRSLYEQYF
TGTGCCAGCAGTGGGGACAGGTCCCTCTACGAGCAGTACTTC